The entry below gives a single T cell receptor beta chain sequence along with its context. Its target is not known. Profiling relied on immunoSEQ multiplex PCR, and the TCRdb table lists in-frame clones only, not all of them. The repertoire consists of approximately 74,000 clones, with around four fifths occurring once and the leading ten covering roughly 25%. This sample was included in a study of T cell responses to AZD1222 COVID-19 vaccine. Study-wide points: A reported finding is that nearly half of spike-specific TCRs target unmutated variant regions. Receipt of two AZD1222 doses was followed by a rise in Spike-specific TCR breadth and depth. Repertoire samples came only from after the peak T cell response.

Germline V gene lookup returns CDR1 SGHRS and CDR2 YFSETQ. The CDR3 has 17 residues. The V and J ends lost 2 bases and 2 bases, in that order; junction bases with no gene match: 6. This sample comprised peripheral blood, obtained 28 days after the second AZD1222 dose. This receptor was taken from an adult who received the AZD1222 COVID-19 vaccine. The genes are TRBV5-1 and TRBJ2-3, with 12 bases fitting TRBD2. The CDR3 coding sequence is TGCGCCAGCAGCTTCGGGACTAGCGGGCACCTCACAGATACGCAGTATTTT. As protein: CASSFGTSGHLTDTQYF.